Below, 17 T cell receptor beta chains from the same sample are listed, as sequenced in a study of T cell repertoires in breast cancer. Blocking oligonucleotides added to a second nested PCR suppressed unpaired genes. TCRdb re-called the emulsion pairing reads with MiXCR, one entry per CDR3 protein. The data contain around 43,000 distinct CDR3 sequences, under 60% of them singletons. Paired alpha-beta TCRs of CD8+ T cells were analyzed by expanded emulsion RT-PCR. The sequenced sample consisted of CD8+ T cells. All receptors derive from a pool of human donors with breast cancer or a healthy control (not recorded which).

This clonotype was found many times. This chain links TRBV27 with TRBJ1-5; D is undetermined. The CDR3 is 14 residues long. The V and J ends lost 5 bases and 1 base respectively, with 9 bases between them. Germline V CDR1 and CDR2: MNHEY, SMNVEV (reference sequence). In DNA form, the CDR3 reads TGTGCCAGCAGTCACGGTTTGAGCAATCAGCCCCAGCATTTT. Its protein is CASSHGLSNQPQHF.

The chain combines TRBV6-6 with TRBJ1-1; 9 bases are shared with TRBD1. The CDR3 is 17 amino acids. V lost 2 bases to trimming and J lost 0 bases; unmatched junction nucleotides: 7. Looked up from germline, CDR1 is MNHNY and CDR2 is SVGAGI (reference sequence). CDR3 nucleotide sequence: TGTGCCAGCAGTTACCATTTCGACAGGGGGATGAACACTGAAGCTTTCTTT. Amino acids: CASSYHFDRGMNTEAFF.

V and J are TRBV19 and TRBJ1-6; 8 positions agree with TRBD1. CDR1 and CDR2 from the germline V gene are LNHDA and SQIVND (reference sequence). The CDR3 consists of 14 residues. V gave up 6 bases and J gave up 7 bases; unmatched junction bases: 5. The CDR3 nucleotides read TGTGCCAGTAGGGACAGGGAGGGGAATTCACCCCTCCACTTT. Protein sequence: CASRDREGNSPLHF. The whole variable domain, remainder taken from reference TRBV19 and TRBJ1-6, is DGGITQSPKYLFRKEGQNVTLSCEQNLNHDAMYWYRQDPGQGLRLIYYSQIVNDFQKGDIAEGYSVSREKKESFPLTVTSAQKNPTAFYLCASRDREGNSPLHFGNGTRLTVT.

The chain is built from TRBV6-2 or TRBV6-3 and TRBJ1-5; D not certain. This CDR3 is built from 14 residues. In germline, CDR1 is MNHEY, CDR2 SVGEGT. V lost 4 bases and J 6 bases, leaving 13 bases between the germline ends. This CDR3 is CASSSVNGGQPQHF. CDR3 DNA sequence: TGTGCCAGCAGTTCCGTAAATGGTGGTCAGCCCCAGCATTTT.

This clonotype was seen a handful of times. The chain couples TRBV12-3 or TRBV12-4 to TRBJ1-1, with D perhaps matching TRBD1 (5 bases). CDR3 size: 14 residues. Trimming stripped 2 bases from V and 3 bases from J, with 10 bases between. For the CDR3, the DNA is TGTGCCAGCAGTTTATGGGGGGGGGACACTGAAGCTTTCTTT. Its translation is CASSLWGGDTEAFF.

This clonotype was observed at least ten times. This chain joins TRBV11-2 and TRBJ2-7, with 14 bases matching TRBD2. The CDR3 length is 18 residues. Germline CDR1 SGHAT, CDR2 FQNNGV. J gave up 3 bases and V 4 bases, and 11 bases lay outside the gene matches. CDR3 sequence: CASSWRRGLAGVVYEQYF. CDR3 nucleotides: TGTGCCAGCAGCTGGCGGAGGGGACTAGCGGGAGTCGTCTACGAGCAGTACTTC. Combining the CDR3 with reference TRBV11-2 and TRBJ2-7 gives the whole variable domain EAGVAQSPRYKIIEKRQSVAFWCNPISGHATLYWYQQILGQGPKLLIQFQNNGVVDDSQLPKDRFSAERLKGVDSTLKIQPAKLEDSAVYLCASSWRRGLAGVVYEQYFGPGTRLTVT.

This chain connects TRBV2 to TRBJ1-2; D not certain. CDR3 length: 13 residues. V was trimmed by 1 base and J by 8 bases, leaving 11 bases between them. CDR1 is SNHLY and CDR2 is FYNNEI in the germline V gene. CDR3 region: CASSEVRGGGYTF. DNA for the CDR3: TGTGCCAGCAGTGAAGTTCGGGGAGGCGGCTACACCTTC.

The gene calls are TRBV20-1 and TRBJ2-3; 7 bases are a match to TRBD2. With 3 bases clipped from V and 1 base from J, the junction kept 10 bases outside the gene matches. Germline CDR1 and CDR2: DFQATT and SNEGSKA (reference sequence). This CDR3 comprises 16 residues. The CDR3 bases are TGCAGTGCTAGTTCCTCGACTAGCTGGGGCACAGATACGCAGTATTTT. This gives the protein CSASSSTSWGTDTQYF.

This clonotype was detected a few times. The chain links TRBV7-8 to TRBJ1-2, with 7 bases that match TRBD1. CDR1 is SGHVS, CDR2 FQNEAQ, per germline. This CDR3 comprises 13 residues. With 5 bases clipped from V and 4 bases from J, the junction kept 4 bases outside the gene matches. As DNA, the CDR3 is TGTGCCAGCAGCCTGACAGGGACCTATGGCTACACCTTC. Its protein is CASSLTGTYGYTF.

This clonotype has only a few counts. The chain has TRBV20-1 and TRBJ2-7, with 10 bases lining up with TRBD1. The length of the CDR3 is 15 residues. V lost 6 bases and J lost 1; bases outside the gene matches: 9. Per the germline V gene, CDR1 is DFQATT and CDR2 is SNEGSKA (reference sequence). In DNA, the CDR3 is TGCAGTGCCAATTCCGGGACAGGGGTTTCCTACGAGCAGTACTTC. This codes for CSANSGTGVSYEQYF.

This clonotype was observed once. The chain carries TRBV2 and TRBJ2-5, with D tentatively TRBD1 or TRBD2 (6 bases each). The germline V gene has CDR1 SNHLY and CDR2 FYNNEI. Trimming cost V 3 bases and J 1 base, with 18 bases left between them. The CDR3 loop spans 17 amino acids. The CDR3 loop reads CASSESWGANLQETQYF. CDR3 coding DNA: TGTGCCAGCAGTGAGAGTTGGGGGGCAAACCTCCAAGAGACCCAGTACTTC.

This clonotype has more than one count but fewer than ten. The chain is built from TRBV20-1 and TRBJ1-2; possible D gene TRBD1, 6 bases. CDR3 size: 14 residues. V dropped 4 bases and J dropped 4 bases, with 16 bases sitting between them. The germline gives CDR1 DFQATT, CDR2 SNEGSKA (reference sequence). The CDR3 DNA is TGCAGTGCTACCACTTCACAGGGCCTCTATGGCTACACCTTC. This codes for CSATTSQGLYGYTF.

Comment on this clonotype: This may stem from a read error, because a much larger clone lies one nucleotide away. The CDR3 carries no conserved terminal phenylalanine or tryptophan, so it likely arises from a read error. The chain's CDR3 is CSVRGGTDGSYEQYS. CDR3 sequence (DNA): TGCAGCGTTCGGGGGGGGACAGACGGTTCCTACGAGCAGTACTCC. The chain is built from TRBV29-1 and TRBJ2-7; D perhaps matches TRBD2 (8 bases). Germline CDR1 and CDR2: SQVTM and ANQGSEA. The CDR3 is made up of 15 amino acids. V was pared by 5 bases and J by 1 base, with 18 bases between.

In regard to this clonotype: At one boundary the junction diverges from the germline segment, which might be a read error. The V gene is TRBV19, the J gene TRBJ1-5; no clear D. The CDR3 is 14 amino acids. The germline V gene has CDR1 LNHDA and CDR2 SQIVND (reference sequence). CDR3 region: CASIDYSGNQPRHF. DNA for the CDR3: TGTGCCAGTATCGACTATAGCGGCAATCAGCCCCGGCATTTT.

The V and J genes are TRBV2 and TRBJ2-3; D is perhaps TRBD1 (6 bases). The ends were cut back, 7 bases at V and 7 bases at J, with 15 bases in the middle. The CDR3 extends over 13 amino acids. Germline CDR1 is SNHLY and CDR2 is FYNNEI. The CDR3 bases are TGTGCCAGCAACGGACAGCTACGAAATACGCAGTATTTT. This translates into CASNGQLRNTQYF. The entire variable domain, with the rest obtained from reference TRBV2 and TRBJ2-3, is as follows: EPEVTQTPSHQVTQMGQEVILRCVPISNHLYFYWYRQILGQKVEFLVSFYNNEISEKSEIFDDQFSVERPDGSNFTLKIRSTKLEDSAMYFCASNGQLRNTQYFGPGTRLTVL.

This clonotype occurred a few times. The chain has TRBV20-1 and TRBJ2-3, with D possibly being TRBD1 (6 bases). The CDR3 consists of 13 residues. The germline V gene has CDR1 DFQATT and CDR2 SNEGSKA (reference sequence). Trimming cost V 6 bases and J 7 bases, with 17 bases left between them. The CDR3: CSARRQGQNTQYF. CDR3 DNA: TGCAGTGCCCGTCGCCAGGGACAAAATACGCAGTATTTT.

This clonotype was detected many times. The DNA for the CDR3 is TGTGCCAGCAGTTTGTCACTCCCCCCCGGGGAGCTGTTTTTT. Protein sequence: CASSLSLPPGELFF. The chain carries TRBV27 and TRBJ2-2, with D hard to call. V shed 3 bases and J shed 6 bases, with 11 bases lying between them. This CDR3 has 14 amino acids. Per the germline V gene, CDR1 is MNHEY and CDR2 is SMNVEV (reference sequence).